This record looks at one T cell receptor (beta chain) sequence and its context. It has no known antigen specificity. No quality values exist for individual bases; no much larger clone is one base distant. A case-control design nested within a healthcare worker cohort in London, UK, was used, with weekly nasopharyngeal swab PCR tests and blood sampling performed. Healthcare workers were recruited between 23 and 31 March 2020, during the week of the UK lockdown, and were followed weekly for up to roughly 16 weeks. These data come from a study of early T cells in non-severe SARS-CoV-2 infection (dated by TCRdb to about 2021). At the level of the whole study: Because TCR sequencing relied on bulk RNA taken from unsorted whole blood, pairing of alpha and beta chains was not possible.

What the work shows at the level of the full study, not this receptor alone: VDJdb matching was skewed toward anti-spike CD8 responses and likely underestimated virus-specific expansions, missing private and CD4 specificities.

Receptors were amplified or captured by 5' RACE. Instrument used: NextSeq 500. To correct for sequencing error and PCR bias, the TCR library protocol tagged individual cDNA molecules with unique molecular identifiers. Both TCR alpha and beta chains were sequenced, and tight co-correlation was observed between alpha and beta sequence abundances in each sample. From the authors' description of their analysis: V gene, J gene and CDR3 annotation of TCR sequences was performed with Decombinator V4. Expanded TCRs were defined as changing significantly between any two time points under a Poisson model with p below 0.0001. TCR abundances were normalised to the total number of TCRs sequenced per sample and expressed as counts per million. MAIT TCRs were defined by TRAV1-2 paired with TRAJ12, TRAJ20 or TRAJ33, and iNKT TCRs by TRAV10 paired with TRAJ18. VDJdb, accessed 1 November 2021, was searched for CMV, EBV and SARS-CoV-2 annotated TCRs, with TCRs annotated for multiple antigens excluded. TCRdb's own reprocessing of the public reads used fastp at Q25 and MiXCR and kept productive beta chains. Identical CDR3 proteins give one entry, which carries the most common genes and DNA. These V and J calls originate from TCRdb's pipeline instead of the authors' own analysis. A total of 60,000 or so distinct CDR3 sequences appear in this sample, 9.3% of them only once. The ten largest account for about a fifth of the sample.

V sheds 1 base and J sheds 7 bases, leaving 11 bases between their ends. CDR1 is given as LGHDT and CDR2 as YNNKEL, both from the germline V gene (reference sequence). Including cysteine and phenylalanine, the CDR3 has 14 amino acids. This entry keeps only the CDR3 DNA: 42 bases, framed from base 1. The sequence was collected from an adult who was a healthcare worker with PCR-confirmed SARS-CoV-2 infection or an uninfected control (not recorded which). The V gene is TRBV3-1 and the J gene is TRBJ2-1; TRBD2 is a possible D gene, resting on 7 matching bases. Sequenced input: whole blood. CDR3 region: CASSQGGGRNEQFF. The nucleotides read TGTGCCAGCAGCCAAGGGGGGGGCCGGAATGAGCAGTTCTTC.